A selection of T cell receptor beta chains follows, all from one sample in a study of beta chain features in type 1 diabetes. Measured with immunoSEQ multiplex PCR; TCRdb has only the in-frame clones, and not every one. The data contain 900,000 or so clones, 15% to 20% of them singletons. The material sequenced was naive CD4+ T cells from blood. These receptors all stem from a woman under 30 in good health. The CDR3 runs from the conserved cysteine through the conserved F or W. D genes are given only for firm matches. Not every row has a clone size; where given, it reads once, few, many or a size class.

v_gene	abundance	j_gene	d_gene	CDR3aa	CDR3nt
TRBV9	few	TRBJ2-3	-	CASSPDLGADTQYF	TGTGCCAGCAGCCCAGACCTGGGGGCAGATACGCAGTATTTT
TRBV5-1	-	TRBJ2-5	-	CASRPGEGETQYF	TGCGCCAGCAGGCCCGGAGAGGGAGAGACCCAGTACTTC
TRBV4-2	-	TRBJ2-1	-	CASSQDYPGDNEQFF	TGTGCCAGCAGCCAAGATTATCCGGGGGACAATGAGCAGTTCTTC
TRBV7-8	few	TRBJ2-1	TRBD1	CASSPGQAWHEQFF	TGTGCCAGCAGCCCGGGACAGGCCTGGCATGAGCAGTTCTTC
TRBV28	few	TRBJ2-7	-	CASSFSHNYEQYF	TGTGCCAGCAGTTTTTCTCACAACTACGAGCAGTACTTC
TRBV2	-	TRBJ2-7	-	CASSEPGRGLHRPYEQYF	TGTGCCAGCAGTGAACCCGGCAGGGGATTACACAGGCCCTACGAGCAGTACTTC
TRBV9	few	TRBJ2-1	TRBD1	CASRQGARKYNEQFF	TGTGCCAGCAGGCAGGGGGCTAGAAAATACAATGAGCAGTTCTTC
TRBV4-2	-	TRBJ2-1	TRBD2	CASSQELAETNEQFF	TGTGCCAGCAGCCAAGAACTAGCGGAAACCAATGAGCAGTTCTTC
TRBV7-9	few	TRBJ1-4	TRBD1	CASSLTKTGGNEKLFF	TGTGCCAGCAGCTTAACCAAGACAGGGGGTAATGAAAAACTGTTTTTT
TRBV5-6	few	TRBJ2-1	TRBD2	CASSLFWTSGIYNEQFF	TGTGCCAGCAGCTTGTTCTGGACTAGCGGGATCTACAATGAGCAGTTCTTC
TRBV4-2	-	TRBJ2-1	-	CASSQDTAPEQFF	TGTGCCAGCAGCCAAGATACCGCCCCGGAGCAGTTCTTC
TRBV29-1	-	TRBJ2-2	TRBD2	CSVVGLANTGELFF	TGCAGCGTCGTGGGACTAGCTAACACCGGGGAGCTGTTTTTT
TRBV29-1	few	TRBJ2-7	TRBD2	CSVGTSGRISSLYEQYF	TGCAGCGTTGGTACTAGCGGGAGGATTTCAAGTCTCTACGAGCAGTACTTC
TRBV12-5	-	TRBJ2-3	-	CASAAERHTQYF	TGTGCTAGTGCGGCGGAGCGCCATACGCAGTATTTT
TRBV7-2	-	TRBJ2-5	TRBD2	CASAPSSGSFETQYF	TGTGCCAGCGCCCCCTCGAGCGGGAGCTTCGAGACCCAGTACTTC
TRBV4-2	-	TRBJ2-2	-	CASSQVSTANTGELFF	TGTGCCAGCAGCCAAGTGTCCACCGCGAACACCGGGGAGCTGTTTTTT
TRBV6-4	few	TRBJ2-7	TRBD1	CASCPTGYEQYF	TGTGCCAGCTGTCCGACAGGGTACGAGCAGTACTTC
TRBV2	once	TRBJ2-5	TRBD1	CASSVSTPGQGYQETQYF	TGTGCCAGCAGCGTCTCTACGCCGGGACAGGGATACCAAGAGACCCAGTACTTC
TRBV7-8	-	TRBJ2-5	TRBD2	CASSLDVGLAGEETQYF	TGTGCCAGCAGCTTAGACGTCGGACTAGCGGGAGAAGAGACCCAGTACTTC
TRBV4-3	few	TRBJ2-7	-	CASSQDFGSIYEQYF	TGCGCCAGCAGCCAAGATTTTGGCAGCATCTACGAGCAGTACTTC
TRBV27	-	TRBJ2-2	-	CASSFQRPTGELFF	TGTGCCAGCAGTTTTCAGCGGCCCACCGGGGAGCTGTTTTTT
TRBV28	-	TRBJ2-2	-	CASRDRRSGNTGELFF	TGTGCCAGCAGAGACCGCCGTAGCGGGAACACCGGGGAGCTGTTTTTT
TRBV4-1	few	TRBJ1-3	-	CASSQLPGTGNTIYF	TGCGCCAGCAGCCAATTGCCCGGGACCGGGAACACCATATATTTT
TRBV7-2	few	TRBJ2-5	-	CASSLAQAAVGSQYF	TGTGCCAGCAGCTTAGCACAGGCCGCGGTGGGGTCCCAGTACTTC
TRBV4-1	-	TRBJ2-7	TRBD2	CASSKIGGSSYEQYF	TGCGCCAGCTCCAAGATCGGCGGGAGTTCCTACGAGCAGTACTTC
TRBV11-2	-	TRBJ2-7	-	CASSRPGTPTYEQYF	TGTGCCAGCAGCCGGCCCGGGACTCCGACCTACGAGCAGTACTTC
TRBV11-2	-	TRBJ2-5	-	CASSPRLWGEKETQYF	TGTGCCAGCAGCCCTAGGTTGTGGGGGGAAAAAGAGACCCAGTACTTC
TRBV9	-	TRBJ2-5	TRBD2	CASSPGRAAETQYF	TGTGCCAGCAGCCCGGGGAGGGCCGCGGAGACCCAGTACTTC
TRBV7-2	few	TRBJ1-5	-	CASSYSNQPQHF	TGTGCCAGCAGCTACTCCAATCAGCCCCAGCATTTT
TRBV2	few	TRBJ2-1	-	CASSGSSWGNEQFF	TGTGCCAGCAGTGGGTCTTCCTGGGGGAATGAGCAGTTCTTC
TRBV7-3	few	TRBJ1-1	TRBD1	CASSSGTGGSSFF	TGTGCCAGCAGCTCCGGGACAGGGGGTTCATCTTTCTTT
TRBV11-2	-	TRBJ2-7	TRBD1	CASSLTGVISYEQYF	TGTGCCAGCAGCCTCACAGGGGTAATCTCCTACGAGCAGTACTTC
TRBV6-6	-	TRBJ1-5	-	CASSYPGQPQHF	TGTGCCAGCAGTTACCCTGGTCAGCCCCAGCATTTT
TRBV18	few	TRBJ2-3	-	CASSPVGTDTQYF	TGTGCCAGCTCACCGGTCGGCACAGATACGCAGTATTTT
TRBV10-3	few	TRBJ1-1	-	CAISEFPENTEAFF	TGTGCCATCAGTGAGTTCCCTGAGAACACTGAAGCTTTCTTT
TRBV9	-	TRBJ2-1	TRBD1	CASSVRTGGNEQFF	TGTGCCAGCAGCGTACGGACAGGGGGCAATGAGCAGTTCTTC
TRBV21-1	-	TRBJ1-4	-	CASSKVFRAGNEKLFF	TGTGCCAGCAGCAAAGTGTTTAGGGCAGGAAATGAAAAACTGTTTTTT
TRBV29-1	-	TRBJ1-1	-	CSVYGRWSGTEAFF	TGCAGCGTCTACGGCCGGTGGTCTGGCACTGAAGCTTTCTTT
TRBV4-3	many	TRBJ2-6	-	CASSQVGSGANVLTF	TGCGCCAGCAGCCAAGTAGGCTCTGGGGCCAACGTCCTGACTTTC
TRBV28	-	TRBJ2-7	-	CASTSGNSYEQYF	TGTGCCAGCACCTCTGGCAACTCCTACGAGCAGTACTTC
TRBV2	few	TRBJ2-6	-	CARGTGRLNSGANVLTF	TGTGCCAGGGGTACGGGACGCTTAAACTCTGGGGCCAACGTCCTGACTTTC